The 2 T cell receptor beta chains reported below all come from one sample, sequenced in a study of blood T cell repertoires in COVID-19. Method: immunoSEQ multiplex PCR; TCRdb's copy keeps in-frame clones and lacks some. The repertoire has 200,000 to 250,000 clones, around 81% of them found once; the top ten carry around 6.8%. Input material: peripheral blood. Receptors were obtained from a woman aged 55-69 years with active or convalescent COVID-19.

This clone appeared a few times. CDR3 DNA: TGTGCCAGCAGACGGACAGGGAATTCACCCCTCCACTTT. It is translated as CASRRTGNSPLHF. The rearrangement uses TRBV27 and TRBJ1-6; TRBD1 matches at 8 bases. Germline lookup yields CDR1 MNHEY and CDR2 SMNVEV (reference sequence). CDR3 length: 13 amino acids. Trimming cost V 6 bases and J 7 bases; bases outside gene matches: 2.

The chain couples TRBV3-1 (or the pseudogene TRBV3-2) to TRBJ1-2; D possibly corresponds to TRBD1 (5 bases). Per germline, CDR1 LGHDT and CDR2 YNNKEL (reference sequence). V lost 5 bases and J lost 4, with 11 bases in between. There are 13 residues in the CDR3. The CDR3 DNA is TGTGCCAGCAGCTCTGCGGGACCCTATGGCTACACCTTC. It translates to CASSSAGPYGYTF.